One sample yielded the 19 T cell receptor beta chains listed below, sequenced in a study of T cells after yellow fever vaccination. TCRdb re-derived calls from the 5' RACE reads in MiXCR, one entry per CDR3 protein. The data contain approximately 250,000 distinct CDR3 sequences, over 3% of them seen just once; the ten biggest clones take up around a fifth. Specimen: PBMCs, collected 15 days after the yellow fever booster vaccination. All receptors derive from a man aged 18-30 years who received the YFV17D yellow fever vaccine.

In this sample, this clonotype turned up many times. This chain uses TRBV7-9 with TRBJ2-3, with a weak D call TRBD1 (5 bases). Germline V gene sequence: CDR1 SEHNR, CDR2 FQNEAQ (reference sequence). This CDR3 is built from 16 residues. The ends were cut back, 5 bases at V and 0 bases at J, with 15 bases in the middle. This CDR3 is CASSDQQVTSTDTQYF. The CDR3 nucleotides are TGTGCCAGCAGCGACCAACAGGTGACTAGCACAGATACGCAGTATTTT.

In its sample, this clonotype was seen many times. This chain joins TRBV7-8 and TRBJ2-1; D perhaps matches TRBD1 (6 bases). The ends were cut back, 5 bases at V and 3 bases at J, with 14 bases in the middle. Germline V lookup: CDR1 SGHVS, CDR2 FQNEAQ. This CDR3 spans 15 amino acids. CDR3 amino acids: CASSHRDGGYNEQFF. The CDR3 bases are TGTGCCAGCAGCCACAGGGATGGTGGCTACAATGAGCAGTTCTTC.

This clonotype has at least ten counts. V is TRBV9 and J is TRBJ2-3; D may correspond to TRBD1 or TRBD2 (6 bases each). The CDR3 loop spans 16 amino acids. In germline, CDR1 is SGDLS, CDR2 YYNGEE. V was trimmed by 0 bases and J by 1 base, leaving 12 bases between them. The CDR3 bases are TGTGCCAGCAGCGTAGGGACTACAGGGCGCACAGATACGCAGTATTTT. This translates into CASSVGTTGRTDTQYF.

This clonotype showed up many times. The chain combines TRBV2 with TRBJ1-5; D might be TRBD1 (5 bases). The CDR3 covers 13 residues. V lost 7 bases and J lost 6, with 13 bases in between. CDR1 and CDR2 from the germline V gene are SNHLY and FYNNEI. The CDR3 nucleotides read TGTGCCAGCACTCCCAGGGCAGGTCAGCCCCAGCATTTT. The encoded protein is CASTPRAGQPQHF.

In its sample, this clonotype was seen many times. The gene calls are TRBV6-5 and TRBJ1-2; D is unresolved. With 2 bases removed from V and 2 bases from J, the gap between germline ends came to 9 bases. Germline assignment: CDR1 MNHEY and CDR2 SVGAGI. The length of the CDR3 is 14 residues. The CDR3: CASSYRATNYGYTF. DNA for the CDR3: TGTGCCAGCAGTTACCGGGCCACAAACTATGGCTACACCTTC.

This clonotype was recorded many times. The chain joins TRBV7-3 to TRBJ2-1; TRBD2 matches at 8 bases. The CDR3 has 17 amino acids. With 2 bases clipped from V and 8 bases from J, the junction kept 14 bases outside the gene matches. Germline V gene sequence: CDR1 SGHTA, CDR2 FQGTGA. In DNA, the CDR3 is TGTGCCAGCAGCTTATCCCAGGTGGGCGGGGGGAAGGATGAGCAGTTCTTC. This translates into CASSLSQVGGGKDEQFF.

This clonotype has ten or more counts. CDR3 DNA: TGCGCCAGCAGCCCAGTTTTCTCTGGGGCCAACGTCCTGACTTTC. It yields the protein CASSPVFSGANVLTF. The chain uses TRBV5-1 and TRBJ2-6; D call uncertain. Germline assignment: CDR1 SGHRS and CDR2 YFSETQ. Trimming took 4 bases from V and 0 from J, leaving 8 bases between them. This CDR3 has 15 amino acids.

This clonotype was seen many times. The V and J genes are TRBV15 and TRBJ2-5, with D possibly being TRBD1 (5 bases). This CDR3 spans 15 amino acids. Germline lookup yields CDR1 LNHNV and CDR2 YYDKDF (reference sequence). V was trimmed by 0 bases and J by 4 bases, leaving 12 bases between them. This chain's CDR3 is CATSRDRQGGETQYF. The CDR3 coding sequence is TGTGCCACCAGCAGAGATAGGCAGGGTGGAGAGACCCAGTACTTC.

This clonotype was counted only a few times. The rearrangement links TRBV12-3 or TRBV12-4 to TRBJ1-4; D remains unclear. The CDR3 has 14 amino acids. Trimming cost V 2 bases and J 5 bases, with 9 bases left between them. In nucleotides, the CDR3 is TGTGCCAGCAGTTTAATGAGGGCAAATGAAAAACTGTTTTTT. This encodes CASSLMRANEKLFF.

This clonotype was counted at least ten times. V and J are TRBV18 and TRBJ2-7; D perhaps matches TRBD1 (5 bases). Trimming shortened V by 5 bases and J by 5 bases, and 16 bases separated the two germline ends. This CDR3 region has 14 residues. The germline V gene encodes CDR1 KGHSH and CDR2 LQKENI. In DNA, the CDR3 is TGTGCCAGCTCATCGATCGCAGGGAACCACGAGCAGTACGTC. It encodes CASSSIAGNHEQYV.

This clonotype has at least ten counts. The chain links TRBV15 to TRBJ2-3; 10 bases agree with TRBD2. CDR1 LNHNV and CDR2 YYDKDF come from the germline V gene (reference sequence). The CDR3 sequence is 18 residues long. V was pared by 0 bases and J by 0 bases, with 6 bases of the junction left unmatched. CDR3 residues: CATSREWTSGYSTDTQYF. The CDR3 DNA reads TGTGCCACCAGCAGAGAGTGGACTAGCGGCTACAGCACAGATACGCAGTATTTT.

This clonotype was observed many times. V gene TRBV7-2 combines with J gene TRBJ2-3; D is ambiguous. The CDR3 extends over 14 amino acids. V gave up 1 base and J gave up 6 bases, with 11 bases separating them. Germline V lookup: CDR1 SGHTA, CDR2 FQGNSA. DNA for the CDR3: TGTGCCAGCAGCTTAGACCAGCTCTGGGATACGCAGTATTTT. This gives the protein CASSLDQLWDTQYF.

This clonotype occurred many times. This chain joins TRBV5-6 and TRBJ1-6; D is uncertain. V gave up 0 bases and J gave up 7 bases, with 8 bases separating them. Germline CDR1 SGHDT, CDR2 YYEEEE. CDR3 length: 14 residues. In DNA, the CDR3 is TGTGCCAGCAGCTTGGGGTTGTGGAATTCACCCCTCCACTTT. Translated, it gives CASSLGLWNSPLHF.

This clonotype was observed many times. V and J are TRBV29-1 and TRBJ1-4; tentative D call: TRBD1 (5 bases). CDR3 length: 15 residues. The germline V gene has CDR1 SQVTM and CDR2 ANQGSEA. The germline V and J ends were trimmed by 1 base and 4 bases, with 13 bases remaining between them. CDR3 DNA: TGCAGCGTTGAAGGTTCGACAGAGAATAATGAAAAACTGTTTTTT. This encodes CSVEGSTENNEKLFF.

In this sample, this clonotype turned up many times. The V call is TRBV4-2, the J call TRBJ2-1; unclear D gene. The V and J ends lost 0 bases and 15 bases respectively, with 15 bases between them. The CDR3 runs to 13 residues. Per germline, CDR1 LGHNA and CDR2 YNFKEQ. CDR3 amino acids: CASSQEGRTRLFF. CDR3 coding DNA: TGTGCCAGCAGCCAAGAAGGCAGGACCCGGTTGTTCTTC.

There are many counts of this clonotype. J is TRBJ2-2 and V is TRBV6-1; the D gene could be TRBD1 or TRBD2 (5 bases each). V lost 5 bases and J 4 bases, leaving 11 bases between the germline ends. Germline values: CDR1 MNHNS, CDR2 SASEGT. The CDR3 consists of 14 residues. The CDR3 DNA is TGTGCCAGCAGTAAGGGACCGAGCACCGGGGAGCTGTTTTTT. Its translation: CASSKGPSTGELFF.

This clonotype was recorded many times. The J gene is TRBJ1-3, the V gene TRBV10-3; tentatively, D is TRBD1 (5 bases). Trimming removed 10 bases from V and 0 bases from J, with 13 bases in between. Germline values: CDR1 ENHRY, CDR2 SYGVKD. CDR3 length: 14 amino acids. The CDR3 loop reads CANGGPSSGNTIYF. For the CDR3, the DNA is TGTGCCAACGGGGGTCCAAGCTCTGGAAACACCATATATTTT.

This clonotype showed up just a few times. The V and J genes are TRBV3-1 and TRBJ1-2; 8 bases match TRBD1. J gave up 4 bases and V 1 base, and 2 bases lay outside the gene matches. The CDR3 loop spans 14 amino acids. Germline CDR1 reads LGHDT; CDR2 reads YNNKEL (reference sequence). The CDR3 spells CASSQGQGIYGYTF. CDR3 DNA: TGTGCCAGCAGCCAAGGACAGGGGATCTATGGCTACACCTTC.

This clonotype showed up many times. This chain connects TRBV7-2 to TRBJ2-1; weak D call: TRBD2 (6 bases). The CDR3 is 17 amino acids. V gave up 4 bases and J gave up 0 bases, with 16 bases separating them. Germline V gene data show CDR1 as SGHTA and CDR2 as FQGNSA. The CDR3 DNA follows: TGTGCCAGCAGCTCCCAACCCCCGACTAGCTCCTACAATGAGCAGTTCTTC. This sequence encodes CASSSQPPTSSYNEQFF.